The rows below give T cell receptor beta chains drawn from one sample of a study of glioma-infiltrating T cells. MiXCR was run by TCRdb on the multiplex PCR reads, yielding one entry per CDR3 protein. The sample carries 300,000 to 400,000 distinct CDR3 sequences, 41% recorded once. Sequencing used glioma tissue, nonneoplastic brain tissue, or PBMCs (not recorded which). The source is a human donor with low-grade glioma or glioblastoma, undergoing nonglioma brain surgery, or in good health (not recorded which). The CDR3 runs from the conserved cysteine through the conserved F or W. D genes are given only for firm matches. Size tells how often a clone was seen (once, few, many) or the class of an expanded clone, and some rows leave it out.

CDR3: CASSLWLGNTEAFF
DNA: TGTGCCAGCAGTTTATGGTTGGGGAACACTGAAGCTTTCTTT
size: NA
D: NA
V: TRBV12-3/TRBV12-4
J: TRBJ1-1

CDR3: CASSLVLASNNEQFF
DNA: TGCGCCAGCAGCTTGGTTCTAGCGTCTAACAATGAGCAGTTCTTC
size: NA
D: NA
V: TRBV5-1
J: TRBJ2-1

CDR3: CASSLAGGPTDTQYF
DNA: TGTGCCAGCAGCTTAGCGGGAGGGCCTACAGATACGCAGTATTTT
size: many
D: TRBD2
V: TRBV7-2
J: TRBJ2-3

CDR3: CASRSPWVGSPPNEQYF
DNA: TGTGCCAGCAGATCTCCATGGGTCGGGAGCCCCCCGAACGAGCAGTACTTC
size: NA
D: NA
V: TRBV6-1
J: TRBJ2-7

CDR3: CSARALELQETQYF
DNA: TGCAGTGCTAGGGCCCTGGAGTTGCAAGAGACCCAGTACTTC
size: many
D: NA
V: TRBV20-1
J: TRBJ2-5

CDR3: CASSGLAGLSYNEQFF
DNA: TGTGCCAGCAGTGGACTAGCGGGGTTGTCCTACAATGAGCAGTTCTTC
size: NA
D: TRBD2
V: TRBV6-5
J: TRBJ2-1

CDR3: CASSLARGYDEKLFF
DNA: TGTGCCAGCAGCTTAGCCCGGGGGTATGATGAAAAACTGTTTTTT
size: NA
D: NA
V: TRBV7-9
J: TRBJ1-4

CDR3: CSARDSSSGRADTQYF
DNA: TGCAGTGCTAGAGATAGTAGTAGCGGGAGAGCAGATACGCAGTATTTT
size: few
D: TRBD2
V: TRBV20-1
J: TRBJ2-3

CDR3: CASSPPLASIYYEQYF
DNA: TGTGCCAGCAGTCCCCCACTAGCGTCCATTTACTACGAGCAGTACTTC
size: NA
D: TRBD2
V: TRBV12-3/TRBV12-4
J: TRBJ2-7

CDR3: CASSQGNSPLHF
DNA: TGTGCCAGCAGCCAGGGCAATTCACCCCTCCACTTT
size: many
D: NA
V: TRBV2
J: TRBJ1-6

CDR3: CATSRDLSPLGANVLTF
DNA: TGTGCCACCAGCAGAGATCTGTCTCCCCTTGGGGCCAACGTCCTGACTTTC
size: NA
D: NA
V: TRBV15
J: TRBJ2-6

CDR3: CASSVLPGQGAFVSNYNEQFF
DNA: TGCGCCAGCAGCGTACTACCGGGACAGGGGGCCTTCGTTTCGAATTACAATGAGCAGTTCTTC
size: NA
D: TRBD1
V: TRBV5-1
J: TRBJ2-1

CDR3: CASSTRARAVYEQYF
DNA: TGTGCCAGCAGTACCCGGGCCCGGGCCGTCTACGAGCAGTACTTC
size: few
D: NA
V: TRBV27
J: TRBJ2-7

CDR3: CASSYGGDYGYTF
DNA: TGTGCCAGCAGTTACGGAGGGGACTATGGCTACACCTTC
size: many
D: NA
V: TRBV6-2/TRBV6-3
J: TRBJ1-2

CDR3: CASSQGIGYEQYF
DNA: TGCGCCAGCAGCCAAGGTATCGGTTACGAGCAGTACTTC
size: NA
D: NA
V: TRBV4-3
J: TRBJ2-7

CDR3: CASSLWAGANVLTF
DNA: TGTGCCAGCAGCTTATGGGCTGGGGCCAACGTCCTGACTTTC
size: NA
D: NA
V: TRBV7-9
J: TRBJ2-6

CDR3: CASSLHPVYEQYF
DNA: TGTGCCAGCAGTTTACACCCCGTCTACGAGCAGTACTTC
size: many
D: NA
V: TRBV27
J: TRBJ2-7

CDR3: CASSLARYGQFF
DNA: TGTGCCAGCAGCTTGGCCCGGTACGGGCAGTTCTTC
size: NA
D: NA
V: TRBV7-2
J: TRBJ2-1

CDR3: CASSPPPTNTQYF
DNA: TGTGCCAGCAGTCCCCCTCCCACAAATACGCAGTATTTT
size: many
D: NA
V: TRBV28
J: TRBJ2-3

CDR3: CASAQGDRGRNTIYF
DNA: TGTGCCAGCGCTCAGGGGGACAGGGGAAGAAACACCATATATTTT
size: many
D: TRBD1
V: TRBV27
J: TRBJ1-3

CDR3: CASSPWTGMTKETQYF
DNA: TGTGCCAGCAGTCCCTGGACAGGGATGACAAAAGAGACCCAGTACTTC
size: NA
D: TRBD1
V: TRBV6-6
J: TRBJ2-5

CDR3: CASSAFYGVREQYF
DNA: TGTGCCAGCAGCGCCTTCTACGGGGTTCGCGAGCAGTACTTC
size: few
D: NA
V: TRBV7-2
J: TRBJ2-7

CDR3: CASTEFRDPSVEQYF
DNA: TGTGCCAGCACCGAATTTAGGGACCCTTCGGTGGAGCAGTACTTC
size: few
D: NA
V: TRBV28
J: TRBJ2-7

CDR3: CASSWWGAGTPGEQFF
DNA: TGTGCCAGCAGCTGGTGGGGAGCGGGAACACCCGGGGAGCAGTTCTTC
size: NA
D: TRBD2
V: TRBV11-2
J: TRBJ2-1

CDR3: CASSQGRLVRIEQYF
DNA: TGTGCCAGCAGCCAAGGGAGACTAGTTCGGATCGAGCAGTACTTC
size: NA
D: NA
V: TRBV3-1
J: TRBJ2-7

CDR3: CSAIGRTGAYEQYF
DNA: TGCAGTGCTATCGGTAGGACAGGAGCCTACGAGCAGTACTTC
size: many
D: TRBD1
V: TRBV20-1
J: TRBJ2-7

CDR3: CARGGTGNYGYTF
DNA: TGTGCCAGAGGCGGGACAGGGAACTATGGCTACACCTTC
size: NA
D: TRBD1
V: TRBV7-2
J: TRBJ1-2

CDR3: CASSQIMNTEAFF
DNA: TGCGCCAGCAGCCAAATCATGAACACTGAAGCTTTCTTT
size: many
D: NA
V: TRBV4-3
J: TRBJ1-1

CDR3: CASSGQYQETQYF
DNA: TGTGCCAGTAGTGGACAATATCAAGAGACCCAGTACTTC
size: NA
D: NA
V: TRBV19
J: TRBJ2-5

CDR3: CASSLEGQVSNQPQHF
DNA: TGTGCCAGCAGTTTAGAGGGACAGGTTAGCAATCAGCCCCAGCATTTT
size: few
D: TRBD1
V: TRBV12-3/TRBV12-4
J: TRBJ1-5

CDR3: CASSSRSTSGSSDTQYF
DNA: TGTGCCAGCAGTTCCCGATCGACTAGCGGGAGCTCAGATACGCAGTATTTT
size: NA
D: TRBD2
V: TRBV27
J: TRBJ2-3

CDR3: CASSARDRSAGTEAFF
DNA: TGTGCCAGCAGCGCGAGGGACAGGTCCGCGGGCACTGAAGCTTTCTTT
size: few
D: TRBD1
V: TRBV7-8
J: TRBJ1-1

CDR3: CASSRTRSSYNEQFF
DNA: TGTGCCAGCAGTCGAACACGGAGTTCCTACAATGAGCAGTTCTTC
size: many
D: NA
V: TRBV6-1
J: TRBJ2-1

CDR3: CASSLGSGRRADTQYF
DNA: TGTGCCAGCAGCTTAGGCAGCGGGAGACGGGCAGATACGCAGTATTTT
size: many
D: TRBD2
V: TRBV7-2
J: TRBJ2-3

CDR3: CASSLRDLGNQPQHF
DNA: TGTGCCAGCAGTTTAAGAGATTTGGGGAATCAGCCCCAGCATTTT
size: many
D: NA
V: TRBV28
J: TRBJ1-5

CDR3: CASSLSGRPTVPHF
DNA: TGTGCCAGCAGCTTATCGGGACGGCCCACGGTCCCTCACTTT
size: few
D: NA
V: TRBV7-2
J: TRBJ1-6

CDR3: CASSLALRSRGNEQFF
DNA: TGTGCCAGCAGCCTAGCTCTGAGGTCCCGGGGCAATGAGCAGTTCTTC
size: NA
D: NA
V: TRBV28
J: TRBJ2-1

CDR3: CASGTDRGLVNTEAFF
DNA: TGTGCTAGTGGTACCGACAGGGGGCTGGTGAACACTGAAGCTTTCTTT
size: few
D: TRBD1
V: TRBV12-5
J: TRBJ1-1

CDR3: CASTSDITGELFF
DNA: TGTGCCAGCACCTCTGACATTACCGGGGAGCTGTTTTTT
size: few
D: NA
V: TRBV6-1
J: TRBJ2-2

CDR3: CSAGRGGSEGTEAFF
DNA: TGCAGTGCTGGAAGGGGAGGCAGCGAGGGGACTGAAGCTTTCTTT
size: NA
D: NA
V: TRBV20-1
J: TRBJ1-1

CDR3: CASRPQQGGNTEAFF
DNA: TGTGCCAGCAGGCCCCAACAGGGGGGGAACACTGAAGCTTTCTTT
size: NA
D: TRBD1
V: TRBV6-2/TRBV6-3
J: TRBJ1-1

CDR3: CASSEGGTGGGNTEAFF
DNA: TGTGCCAGCAGTGAAGGAGGGACAGGGGGGGGAAACACTGAAGCTTTCTTT
size: NA
D: TRBD1
V: TRBV2
J: TRBJ1-1